Below, 5 T cell receptor beta chains from the same sample are listed, as sequenced in a study of regulatory T cells in long-lasting Graves disease. Arm-PCR of CDR3 regions with iRepertoire HTBI primers generated TCR beta libraries. Using its own MiXCR run on the multiplex PCR reads, TCRdb lists one record per CDR3 protein. The sample lists 300,000 to 450,000 distinct CDR3 sequences, around a sixth occurring once. The time point: newly diagnosed GD, antithyroid drugs for less than 3 months. There was RNA extracted from PBMCs, and the TCR library was made from it. Here the sequenced sample was peripheral blood mononuclear cells (PBMCs), taken at new diagnosis, from a patient treated with antithyroid drugs. All receptors come from a female donor with Graves disease.

This clonotype has a count of ten or more. This chain links TRBV6-9 with TRBJ1-2; D possibly corresponds to TRBD1 (5 bases). V lost 3 bases to trimming and J lost 2 bases, with 10 bases between them. Germline assignment: CDR1 MNHGY and CDR2 SVAAGI. The CDR3 is 14 residues long. This CDR3 is CASSYGAGNYGYTF. The CDR3 DNA reads as TGTGCCAGCAGTTACGGGGCCGGGAACTATGGCTACACCTTC.

There are many counts of this clonotype. The chain combines TRBV27 with TRBJ1-1; D is perhaps TRBD1 (6 bases). The CDR3 contains 15 residues. CDR1 is MNHEY and CDR2 is SMNVEV in the germline V gene (reference sequence). Trimming cost V 5 bases and J 0 bases, with 13 bases left between them. The CDR3 sequence: CASSRQAIMNTEAFF. In DNA form, the CDR3 reads TGTGCCAGCAGTCGACAGGCGATAATGAACACTGAAGCTTTCTTT.

This clonotype was detected many times. The gene calls are TRBV4-3 and TRBJ2-7; D is possibly TRBD2 (6 bases). Between the trimmed V and J ends, which lost 4 bases and 9 bases, there was a span of 19 bases. This CDR3 has 14 residues. Germline V gene sequence: CDR1 LGHNA, CDR2 YSLEER. The CDR3 sequence is CASSRDLEEYPQYF. The CDR3, as DNA: TGCGCCAGCAGCCGGGACTTGGAGGAGTACCCGCAGTACTTC.

The rearrangement uses TRBV2 and TRBJ2-1; weak D call: TRBD2 (6 bases). Trimming took off 9 bases at V and 2 bases at J, with 17 bases between the two ends. This CDR3 comprises 15 residues. CDR1 is SNHLY and CDR2 is FYNNEI in the germline V gene. The CDR3 loop reads CARREAASPYNEQFF. The CDR3 coding sequence is TGTGCCAGGAGGGAGGCAGCCTCACCCTACAATGAGCAGTTCTTC.

V usage is TRBV12-3 or TRBV12-4 and J usage is TRBJ2-1; TRBD1 agrees at 11 bases. The DNA matches TRBJ2-5 better at its end, which makes the J call doubtful. The CDR3 is 15 amino acids. This CDR3 is CASSGQGAGRETQYF. The CDR3 DNA follows: TGTGCCAGCAGTGGACAGGGGGCAGGCAGGGAGACCCAGTACTTC.